The T cell receptor (beta chain) described here comes from a study of regulatory T cells in long-lasting Graves disease. Overall study results and limits: Shared public clonotypes totalled 2,500 to 3,500 in persistent patients, compared with about 990 in new patients. Lower TCR diversity characterized persistent Graves' patients relative to newly diagnosed patients. Analyses excluded thyroid tissue, covering peripheral blood alone.

Building the TCR beta libraries relied on iRepertoire HTBI primers, and CDR3 regions underwent Arm-PCR. TCRdb re-derived calls from the multiplex PCR reads in MiXCR, one entry per CDR3 protein. The table has hundreds of thousands of distinct CDR3 sequences, about 22% seen once. CDR1 and CDR2 from the germline V gene are SGHAT and FQDESV (reference sequence). V lost 5 bases, J lost 2 bases, and 10 bases lay in between. This CDR3 comprises 13 residues. Specified time point: persistent/refractory GD, antithyroid drugs over 5 years with positive TRAb. PBMCs were the source of the RNA used for TCR sequencing. This clonotype was observed at least ten times. As yet, its antigen is unknown.

The material sequenced was peripheral blood mononuclear cells (PBMCs), taken when the disease was refractory, from a patient treated with antithyroid drugs. The sequence was obtained from a female donor with Graves disease. The V gene is TRBV11-1, the J gene TRBJ2-7, with D tentatively TRBD1 (6 bases). The CDR3 DNA sequence: TGTGCCAGCAGCCCGGGACATACCTACGAGCAGTACTTC. Translating gives CASSPGHTYEQYF.